This TCR beta chain was profiled in a study of cytomegalovirus exposure and HLA in healthy donors. Findings and limits, study-wide: Rarity held for most TCR sequences, but there were some public TCRs that occurred in many donors. It was in a later analysis that TCR association rates were seen to vary by HLA locus, highest for DRB1 and lowest for HLA-C. An apparent linkage of common viral pathogens to several of the most significant clusters emerged in a later analysis.

The CDR3 sequence is 15 residues long. V was clipped by 3 bases and J by 2 bases, with 11 bases between them. CDR1 MDHEN and CDR2 SYDVKM come from the germline V gene. The primer mix had 60 Vbeta and 13 Jbeta primers. The assay was immunoSEQ multiplex PCR, and TCRdb's table has in-frame clones only and misses some. Among approximately 140,000 clones listed, roughly four fifths were seen once. This clone came up once. The antigen is unknown. Additional DNA sequences in this sample encode the identical CDR3. What was sequenced was PBMCs. The chain carries TRBV28 and TRBJ2-1; D perhaps matches TRBD1 (5 bases). The receptor was derived from a female donor in good health and CMV-seronegative. CDR3 coding DNA: TGTGCCAGCAGTTTGGGGCAGGGCCCCTACAATGAGCAGTTCTTC. This encodes CASSLGQGPYNEQFF.